This T cell receptor beta chain was retrieved from a study of blood T cell repertoires in COVID-19. Study-wide context: Italy, Spain and the United States were the sources of the convalescent and acute COVID-19 samples.

Original data processing: From reference gene primer amplification, estimates of nucleated cell counts were derived. This table comes from immunoSEQ multiplex PCR, and its TCRdb copy is limited to in-frame clones, with some not included. V and J calls and clone size come straight from that table; D and trimming were deduced from the DNA. The table lists 150,000 to 170,000 clones, under 85% of them singletons. Germline trimming cut 3 bases from V and 8 bases from J; bases unmatched to any gene: 9. There are 15 residues in the CDR3. The germline gives CDR1 MDHEN, CDR2 SYDVKM. V usage is TRBV28 and J usage is TRBJ1-4, with TRBD1 matching 7 bases. The sequenced sample consisted of peripheral blood. The TCR sequence derives from a man aged 55-75 years with COVID-19, enrolled during active disease. CDR3 bases: TGTGCCAGCAGTTTGGGGCAGGGGGGCTTGGAAAAACTGTTTTTT. Amino acid sequence: CASSLGQGGLEKLFF.